This TCR beta chain comes out of a study of cytomegalovirus exposure and HLA in healthy donors. Points from the study as a whole: In a later analysis, at a false discovery rate of 0.05, 15,000 to 20,000 TCR beta sequences were associated with HLA alleles. In a later analysis, a genetic analysis reported fewer productive-TCR N-insertions in an Asian-associated ancestry cluster than the cohort average. Highly shared variants forming one cluster were likely a sequencing artifact.

To note about this clone: Its matching antigen is unknown.

In the PCR, 60 Vbeta and 13 Jbeta primers were used. Here immunoSEQ multiplex PCR was the method, and the copy in TCRdb shows in-frame clones only, minus some. The sample yields about 160,000 clones, 70% to 90% seen once. There are 14 residues in the CDR3. The J segment lost 7 bases and the V segment lost 4 bases, leaving 7 bases of the junction unmatched. Per the germline V gene, CDR1 is SGHKS and CDR2 is YYEKEE (reference sequence). This sequence joins TRBV5-5 and TRBJ1-2; 10 bases are a match to TRBD1. The clonotype originates from a man aged 18 to 29 in good health and CMV-seropositive. Sequencing was done on a sample of PBMCs. The CDR3 DNA reads as TGTGCCAGCAGCCTTTCGACAGGGGGCGGTGGCTACACCTTC. Protein sequence: CASSLSTGGGGYTF.